Below are 26 T cell receptor beta chains sequenced from a single sample in a study of shared clonotypes between healthy human individuals. Sequenced by immunoSEQ multiplex PCR; TCRdb stores in-frame clones only, minus some. The table shows 2,500,000 or so clones, with 90% to 95% occurring only once. Sequenced: naive CD4+ T cells from PBMCs. Subset here: CD45RA+ positively selected. The receptors were gathered from a man aged 18 to 35 in good health. Some clones in this sample may be carry-over from other donors' samples.

V usage is TRBV2 and J usage is TRBJ1-3; no clear D. Between the trimmed V and J ends, which lost 8 bases and 3 bases, there was a span of 17 bases. This CDR3 comprises 15 residues. Germline CDR1 is SNHLY and CDR2 is FYNNEI. CDR3 loop: CASQQEGRFGNTIYF. CDR3 sequence (DNA): TGTGCCAGCCAGCAGGAGGGCCGCTTTGGAAACACCATATATTTT.

The V gene is TRBV5-6, the J gene TRBJ2-3; 12 positions agree with TRBD2. This CDR3 comprises 16 residues. The germline V gene encodes CDR1 SGHDT and CDR2 YYEEEE. The V gene end was trimmed by 1 base and the J gene end by 3 bases; junction bases not matched to a gene: 3. Written as DNA, the CDR3 is TGTGCCAGCAGCTTGCCTAGCGGGAGGGCTACAGATACGCAGTATTTT. This sequence encodes CASSLPSGRATDTQYF.

This clone appeared a single time. The chain links TRBV11-2 to TRBJ2-1; 7 nucleotides agree with TRBD2. V trimming: 5 bases; J trimming: 2 bases; junction bases outside the gene matches: 15. CDR1 is SGHAT and CDR2 is FQNNGV in the germline V gene. This CDR3 has 18 residues. CDR3 nucleotide sequence: TGTGCCAGCAGCCACCGGGGGGTGCGAGCGGGCCCCTACAATGAGCAGTTCTTC. It is translated as CASSHRGVRAGPYNEQFF.

The chain uses TRBV4-2 and TRBJ2-1; tentative D call: TRBD2 (5 bases). V gave up 1 base and J gave up 6 bases, with 10 bases separating them. The CDR3 has 14 amino acids. CDR1 LGHNA and CDR2 YNFKEQ come from the germline V gene. CDR3 DNA: TGTGCCAGCAGCCAAGCTGGGAGCGGCAATGAGCAGTTCTTC. Translating it yields CASSQAGSGNEQFF.

The chain is built from TRBV7-6 and TRBJ2-5; D not certain. The DNA end lines up better with TRBJ2-7; the J call may be wrong. Germline CDR1 is SGHVS and CDR2 is FNYEAQ. CDR3 size: 12 residues. CDR3 in amino acids: CASSLIPYEQYF. For the CDR3, the DNA is TGTGCCAGCAGCTTGATACCCTACGAGCAGTACTTC.

The chain uses TRBV9 and TRBJ2-1, with 9 bases matching TRBD1. Trimming took 4 bases from V and 5 from J; bases not matched to a gene: 7. CDR3 length: 15 residues. Germline lookup yields CDR1 SGDLS and CDR2 YYNGEE. CDR3 in DNA: TGTGCCAGCAGCCTAAGACAGGGGGGAAACAATGAGCAGTTCTTC. Its translation is CASSLRQGGNNEQFF.

V is TRBV28 and J is TRBJ1-1; TRBD1 aligns across 9 bases. V was clipped by 7 bases and J by 3 bases; unmatched bases: 12. The V gene's germline CDR1 is MDHEN and CDR2 SYDVKM. The CDR3 consists of 16 residues. CDR3 loop: CASTSNRGRSDTEAFF. In DNA form, the CDR3 reads TGTGCCAGCACCTCAAACAGGGGGCGCTCGGACACTGAAGCTTTCTTT.

The chain combines TRBV4-3 with TRBJ2-1, with unresolved D. The V end was cut by 0 bases, the J end by 12 bases, with 15 bases between. The CDR3 loop spans 14 amino acids. Looked up from germline, CDR1 is LGHNA and CDR2 is YSLEER. CDR3 nucleotides: TGCGCCAGCAGCCAAGAGGTGGCCCCCGTGGTGCAGTTCTTC. This gives the protein CASSQEVAPVVQFF.

The CDR3 here is CASSPAAGGYEQYF. The CDR3 bases are TGTGCCAGCAGCCCTGCGGCAGGGGGGTACGAGCAGTACTTC. V gene TRBV11-2 combines with J gene TRBJ2-7; a possible D gene is TRBD1 (7 bases). The CDR3 is made up of 14 amino acids. The V end was cut by 5 bases, the J end by 4 bases, with 15 bases between. Germline assignment: CDR1 SGHAT and CDR2 FQNNGV.

The V call is TRBV7-9, the J call TRBJ2-3, with D possibly called TRBD1 or TRBD2 (5 bases each). This CDR3 is built from 14 residues. Trimming shortened V by 5 bases and J by 1 base, and 10 bases separated the two germline ends. Germline loops: CDR1 SEHNR, CDR2 FQNEAQ (reference sequence). This CDR3 is CASSKMGGTDTQYF. The CDR3, as DNA: TGTGCCAGCAGCAAAATGGGGGGCACAGATACGCAGTATTTT.

The chain is built from TRBV9 and TRBJ2-5, with D possibly matching TRBD1 (7 bases). Deletions cut 0 bases from V and 1 base from J, with 19 bases between. The germline gives CDR1 SGDLS, CDR2 YYNGEE. This CDR3 is built from 18 residues. Written as DNA, the CDR3 is TGTGCCAGCAGCGTAGCTACGAGTACGGAGGGGGCCCAAGAGACCCAGTACTTC. Translating gives CASSVATSTEGAQETQYF.

The gene calls are TRBV11-2 and TRBJ1-2, with D possibly being TRBD1 (5 bases). Trimming shortened V by 3 bases and J by 7 bases, and 18 bases separated the two germline ends. The CDR3 runs to 15 residues. From germline, CDR1 is SGHAT and CDR2 FQNNGV. The CDR3 DNA reads as TGTGCCAGCAGCTTTACAGGAACCCCTGGACTTGGCTACACCTTC. Its translation: CASSFTGTPGLGYTF.

V and J are TRBV7-2 and TRBJ2-7, with TRBD2 matching over 9 bases. The V segment lost 2 bases and the J segment 1 base; nucleotides outside the gene matches: 3. The germline gives CDR1 SGHTA, CDR2 FQGNSA. This CDR3 spans 15 amino acids. In DNA, the CDR3 is TGTGCCAGCAGCTTACGACTAGCGGAATCCTACGAGCAGTACTTC. It is translated as CASSLRLAESYEQYF.

This sequence joins TRBV7-3 and TRBJ2-1; TRBD1 matches 8 bases. This CDR3 has 14 residues. The germline gives CDR1 SGHTA, CDR2 FQGTGA. V lost 3 bases, J lost 4 bases, and 2 bases stayed unmatched. The CDR3 bases are TGTGCCAGCAGCTTCGACAGGGGTTACAATGAGCAGTTCTTC. Its translation is CASSFDRGYNEQFF.

V and J are TRBV11-2 and TRBJ2-4, with 7 nucleotides matching TRBD1. The germline V gene encodes CDR1 SGHAT and CDR2 FQNNGV. Trimming at V came to 1 base and at J to 13 bases, leaving 4 bases not matched to a gene. The CDR3 loop spans 12 amino acids. CDR3 loop: CASSLGGTVQYF. DNA for the CDR3: TGTGCCAGCAGCTTAGGAGGGACAGTCCAGTACTTC.

The gene calls are TRBV28 and TRBJ2-7; D call uncertain. V was trimmed by 6 bases and J by 0 bases, leaving 15 bases between them. CDR1 and CDR2 from the germline V gene are MDHEN and SYDVKM. This CDR3 is built from 15 residues. The CDR3 here is CASSPVDLSSYEQYF. The CDR3, as DNA: TGTGCCAGCAGCCCCGTGGACCTGAGCTCCTACGAGCAGTACTTC.

The V call is TRBV2, the J call TRBJ2-2; D might be TRBD2 (6 bases). Trimming took off 8 bases at V and 3 bases at J, with 16 bases between the two ends. This CDR3 comprises 15 residues. Looked up from germline, CDR1 is SNHLY and CDR2 is FYNNEI. The CDR3 loop reads CASVRENLDTGELFF. The CDR3 bases are TGTGCCAGCGTGCGGGAAAATTTGGACACCGGGGAGCTGTTTTTT.

V and J are TRBV28 and TRBJ1-1; no definite D call. The V gene lost 10 bases and the J gene lost 1 base, with 10 bases spanning the gap. CDR1 is MDHEN and CDR2 is SYDVKM in the germline V gene. The CDR3 extends over 12 amino acids. In nucleotides, the CDR3 is TGTGCCATTGGACCTACGAACACTGAAGCTTTCTTT. Its protein is CAIGPTNTEAFF. Together with reference TRBV28 and TRBJ1-1, the CDR3 gives the full variable domain: DVKVTQSSRYLVKRTGEKVFLECVQDMDHENMFWYRQDPGLGLRLIYFSYDVKMKEKGDIPEGYSVSREKKERFSLILESASTNQTSMYLCAIGPTNTEAFFGQGTRLTVV.

This chain uses TRBV7-9 with TRBJ2-5, with a weak D call TRBD2 (5 bases). Gene TRBJ2-7 matches the end of the DNA better, so the J call may be wrong. The CDR3 consists of 13 residues. Germline V gene lookup returns CDR1 SEHNR and CDR2 FQNEAQ (reference sequence). As DNA, the CDR3 is TGTGCCAGCATGGCGGAGGCCTACCGCGAGCAGTACTTC. Its protein is CASMAEAYREQYF.

The chain couples TRBV2 to TRBJ2-7; perhaps TRBD2 as D (5 bases). Trimming stripped 4 bases from V and 1 base from J, with 14 bases between. The CDR3 consists of 15 residues. Germline values: CDR1 SNHLY, CDR2 FYNNEI. This chain's CDR3 is CASSGGSADSYEQYF. CDR3 DNA sequence: TGTGCCAGCAGTGGAGGTAGCGCTGATTCCTACGAGCAGTACTTC.

V is TRBV6-6 and J is TRBJ1-4, with TRBD1 identical over 7 bases. The CDR3 is 14 amino acids. Trimming at V came to 7 bases and at J to 4 bases, leaving 6 bases not matched to a gene. Germline CDR1 and CDR2: MNHNY and SVGAGI (reference sequence). CDR3 sequence reads: CASNYRGVNEKLFF. In DNA, the CDR3 is TGTGCCAGCAACTACAGGGGAGTTAATGAAAAACTGTTTTTT.

V usage is TRBV19 and J usage is TRBJ1-5; D unclear. The CDR3 is 12 residues long. Germline V gene sequence: CDR1 LNHDA, CDR2 SQIVND (reference sequence). Trimming shortened V by 0 bases and J by 11 bases, and 8 bases separated the two germline ends. The CDR3 nucleotides read TGTGCCAGTAGTATAGAACGATCTGCCCAGCATTTT. As protein: CASSIERSAQHF.

The CDR3 coding sequence is TGTGCCAGCAGCTTGACAGGGCTCTACAATGAGCAGTTCTTC. Protein: CASSLTGLYNEQFF. The gene calls are TRBV7-2 and TRBJ2-1, with 7 positions matching TRBD1. The V and J ends lost 3 bases and 3 bases, in that order; junction bases with no gene match: 2. Per the germline V gene, CDR1 is SGHTA and CDR2 is FQGNSA. This CDR3 is 14 amino acids long.

This chain joins TRBV9 and TRBJ2-5; 7 bases agree with TRBD1. V was pared by 4 bases and J by 5 bases, with 8 bases of the junction left unmatched. CDR3 length: 14 amino acids. CDR1 and CDR2 from the germline V gene are SGDLS and YYNGEE. The CDR3 region is CASSREGGGETQYF. In nucleotides, the CDR3 is TGTGCCAGCAGCCGGGAAGGGGGCGGGGAGACCCAGTACTTC. Full variable domain (outside the CDR3, taken from reference TRBV9 and TRBJ2-5): DSGVTQTPKHLITATGQRVTLRCSPRSGDLSVYWYQQSLDQGLQFLIQYYNGEERAKGNILERFSAQQFPDLHSELNLSSLELGDSALYFCASSREGGGETQYFGPGTRLLVL.

The chain recombines TRBV14 with TRBJ2-7, with D tentatively TRBD1 (6 bases). From germline, CDR1 is SGHDN and CDR2 FVKESK. Trimming took 6 bases from V and 6 from J, leaving 15 bases between them. The CDR3 is 13 residues long. The CDR3 protein is CASSQLQGFEQYF. CDR3 nucleotide sequence: TGTGCCAGCAGTCAGCTCCAGGGGTTCGAGCAGTACTTC.

The rearrangement links TRBV2 to TRBJ2-3, with TRBD1 matching over 8 bases. V dropped 7 bases and J dropped 0; count of bases not matched to a gene: 3. There are 14 residues in the CDR3. Per germline, CDR1 SNHLY and CDR2 FYNNEI. The CDR3 here is CASNRDRSTDTQYF. The CDR3 bases are TGTGCCAGCAATAGGGACAGGAGCACAGATACGCAGTATTTT.